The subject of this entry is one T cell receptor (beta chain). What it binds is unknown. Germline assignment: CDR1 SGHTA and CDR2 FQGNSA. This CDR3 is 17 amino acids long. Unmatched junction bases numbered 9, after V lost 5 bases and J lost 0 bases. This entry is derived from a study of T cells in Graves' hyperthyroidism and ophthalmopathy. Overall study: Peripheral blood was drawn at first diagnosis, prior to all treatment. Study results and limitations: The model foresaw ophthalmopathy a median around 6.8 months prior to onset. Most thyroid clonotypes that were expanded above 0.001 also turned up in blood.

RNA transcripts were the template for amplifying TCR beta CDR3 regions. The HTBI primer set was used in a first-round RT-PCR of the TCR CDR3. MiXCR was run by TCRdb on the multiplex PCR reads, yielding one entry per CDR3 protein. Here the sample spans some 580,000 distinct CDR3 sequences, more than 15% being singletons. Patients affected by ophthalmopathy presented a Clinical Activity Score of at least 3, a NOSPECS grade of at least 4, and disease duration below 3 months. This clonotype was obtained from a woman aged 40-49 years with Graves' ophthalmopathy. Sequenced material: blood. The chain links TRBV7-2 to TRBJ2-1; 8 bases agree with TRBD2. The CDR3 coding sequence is TGTGCCAGCAGCCCGAGCGGGGGCCTTAGCTCCTACAATGAGCAGTTCTTC. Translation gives CASSPSGGLSSYNEQFF.